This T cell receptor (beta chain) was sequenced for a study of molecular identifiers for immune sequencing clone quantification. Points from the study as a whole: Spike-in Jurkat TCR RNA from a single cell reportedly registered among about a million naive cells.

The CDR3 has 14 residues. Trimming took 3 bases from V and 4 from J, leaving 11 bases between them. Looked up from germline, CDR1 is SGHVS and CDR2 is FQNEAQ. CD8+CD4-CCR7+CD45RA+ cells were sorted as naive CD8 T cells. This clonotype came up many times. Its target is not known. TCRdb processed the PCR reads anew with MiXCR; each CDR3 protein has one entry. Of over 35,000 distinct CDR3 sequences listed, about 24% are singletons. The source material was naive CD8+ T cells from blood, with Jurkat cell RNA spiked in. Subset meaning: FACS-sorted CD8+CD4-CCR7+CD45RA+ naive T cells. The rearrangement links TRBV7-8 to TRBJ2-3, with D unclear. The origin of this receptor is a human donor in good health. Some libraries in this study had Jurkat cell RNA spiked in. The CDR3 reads CASSFEYQPDTQYF. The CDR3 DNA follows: TGTGCCAGCAGCTTCGAATACCAGCCAGATACGCAGTATTTT.